The rows below give T cell receptor beta chains drawn from one sample of a study of T cells after yellow fever vaccination. TCRdb itself ran the 5' RACE reads through MiXCR, one entry per CDR3 protein. The table has under 150,000 distinct CDR3 sequences, roughly 15% seen once. The sequenced sample was CD8+ T cells sorted from PBMCs, obtained 5 days after the yellow fever booster vaccination. These receptors came from a man between 18 and 29 years old who received the YFV17D yellow fever vaccine. The CDR3 runs from the conserved cysteine through the conserved F or W. Each record gives: V gene, J gene, CDR3 length, D gene, clone size, CDR3 DNA, CDR3 protein. The D gene is left open where the match is weak. Some rows mark clone size as missing; the rest say once, few, many or name a class of expanded clone.

>TRBV6-5|TRBJ2-2|15|.|few
TGTGCCAGCAGTTCCGCGGGTGCGAACACCGGGGAGCTGTTTTTT
CASSSAGANTGELFF
>TRBV4-1|TRBJ1-5|17|TRBD1|few
TGCGCCAGCAGCCAAGTGGGGGAAGGACAGGGATCACAGCCCCAGCATTTT
CASSQVGEGQGSQPQHF
>TRBV12-3/TRBV12-4|TRBJ1-1|14|.|.
TGTGCCAGCAGTTGGAACGCCTTGAACACTGAAGCTTTCTTT
CASSWNALNTEAFF
>TRBV4-3|TRBJ2-7|15|TRBD2|many
TGCGCCAGCAGCCAAGATATGGGGACTAGTTACGAGCAGTACTTC
CASSQDMGTSYEQYF
>TRBV7-2|TRBJ2-1|15|.|.
TGTGCCAGCAGCTTCGGGGTTAGCTCCTACAATGAGCAGTTCTTC
CASSFGVSSYNEQFF
>TRBV5-6|TRBJ2-7|14|.|few
TGTGCCAGCACCCATAGCGGTGGGTCTAAGGAGCAGTACTTC
CASTHSGGSKEQYF
>TRBV12-3/TRBV12-4|TRBJ2-1|15|TRBD2|.
TGTGCCAGCACCGTTGTAGGGCTAGCGGCCAATGAGCAGTTCTTC
CASTVVGLAANEQFF
>TRBV6-6|TRBJ1-2|14|.|.
TGTGCCAGCAGTCTCGGCCAACAGGGTGGTGGCTACACCTTC
CASSLGQQGGGYTF
>TRBV5-1|TRBJ2-5|16|TRBD2|.
TGCGCCAGCAGCTTGGAGCGAGCGGGGGTTCAAGAGACCCAGTACTTC
CASSLERAGVQETQYF
>TRBV7-6|TRBJ1-1|13|.|.
TGTGCCAGCAGCTTAGGAGGGCAAGGGGAAGCTTTCTTT
CASSLGGQGEAFF
>TRBV7-9|TRBJ2-5|14|.|few
TGTGCCAGCACCCGGGTGAGGGACAAAGAGACCCAGTACTTC
CASTRVRDKETQYF
>TRBV11-1|TRBJ2-2|15|.|few
TGTGCCAGCAGCTTAGCAGGCCGAGGTGCCGGGGAGCTGTTTTTT
CASSLAGRGAGELFF
>TRBV19|TRBJ1-2|11|TRBD1|few
TGTGCCAGTACCACAGGGGTAGGCTACACCTTC
CASTTGVGYTF
>TRBV4-1|TRBJ2-7|15|.|.
TGCGCCAGCAGCCAAGATCTAAGTGGCGGACGCGAGCAGTACTTC
CASSQDLSGGREQYF
>TRBV29-1|TRBJ2-2|15|TRBD2|many
TGCAGCGTTGTTAGCGGGGGACGGGACACCGGGGAGCTGTTTTTT
CSVVSGGRDTGELFF
>TRBV7-2|TRBJ2-1|15|TRBD2|.
TGTGCCAGCAGCGCCGGACTAGCGAATTACAATGAGCAGTTCTTC
CASSAGLANYNEQFF
>TRBV30|TRBJ2-5|13|.|many
TGTGCCTGGAGTGTAAACACCCAAGAGACCCAGTACTTC
CAWSVNTQETQYF
>TRBV5-6|TRBJ2-1|15|TRBD2|.
TGTGCCAGCAGCTTGGCAGCGGGGGGATTGTATGAGCAGTTCTTC
CASSLAAGGLYEQFF
>TRBV10-3|TRBJ1-5|16|.|many
TGTGCCATCAGTGAGGGGCAGGGCCCCGGGAATCAGCCCCAGCATTTT
CAISEGQGPGNQPQHF
>TRBV12-3/TRBV12-4|TRBJ2-7|13|.|.
TGTGCCAGCAGTTGGGGAGGGGGCTACGAGCAGTACTTC
CASSWGGGYEQYF
>TRBV10-2|TRBJ2-7|13|.|few
TGCGCCAGCAGGGGGGTATCAGCCTACGAGCAGTACTTC
CASRGVSAYEQYF
>TRBV7-8|TRBJ1-1|15|.|.
TGTGCCAGCAGCTCCCACGGGACCAGGGACACTGAAGCTTTCTTT
CASSSHGTRDTEAFF
>TRBV5-4|TRBJ2-1|15|TRBD1|.
TGTGCCAGCAGCCTTGGACAGGTGGAATACAATGAGCAGTTCTTC
CASSLGQVEYNEQFF
>TRBV20-1|TRBJ2-7|14|.|few
TGCAGTGCCAGATCCGGGGCTAGCTCCTACGAGCAGTACTTC
CSARSGASSYEQYF
>TRBV29-1|TRBJ2-3|15|TRBD1|.
TGCAGCGTTGTACGGACAGGAGACTCCACAGATACGCAGTATTTT
CSVVRTGDSTDTQYF
>TRBV10-1|TRBJ1-4|12|.|.
TGCGCCAGCAGTCTGGATAATGAAAAACTGTTTTTT
CASSLDNEKLFF
>TRBV6-2/TRBV6-3|TRBJ2-6|16|.|few
TGTGCCAGCAGTTACCAGAGCTTCTCTGGGGCCAACGTCCTGACTTTC
CASSYQSFSGANVLTF
>TRBV7-8|TRBJ2-1|14|TRBD2|few
TGTGCCAGCGAGGGGCGGGGGGGCAATAATGAGCAGTTCTTC
CASEGRGGNNEQFF
>TRBV13|TRBJ1-2|15|.|.
TGTGCCAGCAGCGAAGGATCATGGGAAATCACTGGCTACACCTTC
CASSEGSWEITGYTF
>TRBV29-1|TRBJ2-2|14|TRBD1|.
TGCAGCGCCACCGGGACAGGGATCACCGGGGAGCTGTTTTTT
CSATGTGITGELFF
>TRBV6-2/TRBV6-3|TRBJ2-3|13|.|few
TGTGCCAGCAGTCCCCCTGCTACAGATACGCAGTATTTT
CASSPPATDTQYF